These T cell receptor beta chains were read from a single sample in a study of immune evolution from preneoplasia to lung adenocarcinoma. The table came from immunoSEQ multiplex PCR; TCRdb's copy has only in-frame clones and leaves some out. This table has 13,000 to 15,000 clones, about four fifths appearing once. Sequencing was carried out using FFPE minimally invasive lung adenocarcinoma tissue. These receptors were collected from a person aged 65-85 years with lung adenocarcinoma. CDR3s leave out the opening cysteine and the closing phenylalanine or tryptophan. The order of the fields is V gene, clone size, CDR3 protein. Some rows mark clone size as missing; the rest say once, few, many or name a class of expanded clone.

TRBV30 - AWRMAPATYEQY
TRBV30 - AWSLTSAIHNQY
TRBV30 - AYSGTANTEAF
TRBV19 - ASRLDRAINSPLH
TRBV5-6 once ASSFRDRTNEKLF
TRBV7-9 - ASSRTSGYEQY
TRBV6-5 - ASSSLGLNTEAF
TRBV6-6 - ASTGWGGTEAF
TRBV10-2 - ASSVVQGTQY
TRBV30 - AFVSGRGLYTDTQY
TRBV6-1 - ASRQESGELF